This TCR beta chain emerged from a study of blood T cell repertoires in COVID-19 (dated by TCRdb to 2020 to 2022). As for the study more broadly: The collaborator samples originated in the United States, Italy and Spain and spanned the acute and convalescent phases of COVID-19. The prospective study material was composed of cDNA or gDNA derived from T cells, B-cell-depleted T cells, or PBMCs. Deeply sampled blood TCRbeta repertoires from subjects exposed to, actively infected with, or recovered from COVID-19 were included in the dataset. The repertoires were made available in a free public database intended to serve as a resource for research on the immune response to SARS-CoV-2. Samples came from the ongoing ImmuneRACE study (first 160 participants) plus 1,254 subjects from 6 global collaborators. The sample metadata nearly always contained a de-identified subject ID, COVID-19 status, age in years and sex. Where HLA class I and class II types were available, the types were taken from metadata supplied by the sample provider, not from assay-based typing. Findings and caveats that apply to the study as a whole: The quantity of clinical and demographic metadata differed by source and by participant and was supplied without curation.

The CDR3 starts with the cysteine, ends with the phenylalanine, and has 14 residues. Of the read, only the CDR3 DNA is kept; its 42 bases are in frame from base 1. Per the germline V gene, SNHLY is the CDR1 and FYNNEI is the CDR2. From V the trimming removes 4 bases and from J it removes 7 bases, while the gene matches leave 8 bases of the junction unaccounted for. The immunoSEQ Assay, a bias-controlled multiplex PCR, was used to amplify TCRbeta CDR3 regions from genomic DNA. On the study's bioinformatics: Nucleated cell counts per sample were estimated from amplification of reference gene primers within the assay. To quantify the absolute abundance of each unique TCRbeta CDR3 rearrangement, sequence reads were collapsed and filtered. For each sample, productive Simpson clonality was calculated by taking the square root of Simpson's diversity index across productive rearrangements. In TCRdb, the immuneACCESS table is reduced to in-frame sequences with V and J assigned. These tables do not hold every clone; where another copy was compared, an unresolved V gene accounts for under half, and the others remain unexplained. V and J calls and clone size follow that table, whereas D and trimming were derived from the DNA. The sample yields about 200,000 clones; 94% were counted once. Around 0.8% of the sample belongs to the ten largest clones.

As regards this clone: Its cognate antigen has yet to be identified. No much larger clone is present one base from it, and per-base qualities are unavailable.

At one collaborating source in Seattle, patients were enrolled during active infection and were followed longitudinally through the course of disease. Collaborating institutions collected whole blood in K2EDTA tubes following their own protocols. For TCRbeta analysis, collaborator samples were shipped as frozen whole blood, as isolated PBMCs, or as DNA extracted from either sample type. What was sequenced was peripheral blood. The chain couples TRBV2 to TRBJ1-1, and 8 junction bases match TRBD1. The source is a young man with COVID-19, enrolled during active disease. The nucleotide sequence is TGTGCCAGCAGTGGGCGACAGGGGAGAGTTGAAGCTTTCTTT. It specifies CASSGRQGRVEAFF.